Below, 5 T cell receptor beta chains from the same sample are listed, as sequenced in a study of metastatic and nonmetastatic thyroid tumors. Thyroid surgery took place with no prior treatment in any patient. TCRdb re-analyzed the PCR reads through MiXCR. The data hold 89,000 or so clones, with roughly 8.6% observed a single time. Source material: blood. These receptors came from a female donor with papillary thyroid cancer or a benign thyroid nodule (not recorded which). Some clones in this sample may be carry-over from other donors' samples.

There are many counts of this clone. The genes are TRBV19 and TRBJ2-3; D may be TRBD2 (6 bases). The ends were cut back, 4 bases at V and 2 bases at J, with 7 bases in the middle. This CDR3 region has 13 residues. Germline V gene data show CDR1 as LNHDA and CDR2 as SQIVND (reference sequence). The CDR3 loop reads CASSRDFTDTQYF. For the CDR3, the DNA is TGTGCCAGTAGTAGGGACTTCACAGATACGCAGTATTTT.

This clone was observed many times. The chain carries TRBV5-5 and TRBJ2-7; TRBD1 aligns across 7 bases. The CDR3 contains 15 residues. V lost 4 bases and J lost 7; bases outside the gene matches: 14. Looked up from germline, CDR1 is SGHKS and CDR2 is YYEKEE (reference sequence). CDR3 nucleotides: TGTGCCAGCAGCGTCCGACAGGGAACTGGCGAAGAGCAGTACTTC. Protein product: CASSVRQGTGEEQYF.

This clone was counted ten times or more. The CDR3 DNA is TGTGCCAGCAGAACAGACCTCACCGGGGAGCTGTTTTTT. Translating gives CASRTDLTGELFF. The chain recombines TRBV2 with TRBJ2-2; D ambiguous. Trimming left V 6 bases short and J 4 bases short, with 9 bases between. The V gene's germline CDR1 is SNHLY and CDR2 FYNNEI. The CDR3 length is 13 residues.

The sample holds many counts of this clone. The chain has TRBV30 and TRBJ1-1; D possibly corresponds to TRBD1 (5 bases). This CDR3 has 11 residues. The V end was cut by 4 bases, the J end by 11 bases, with 14 bases between. CDR1 GTSNPN and CDR2 SVGIG come from the germline V gene (reference sequence). CDR3 residues: CAWMGGRRAFF. CDR3 nucleotide sequence: TGTGCCTGGATGGGGGGACGGCGGGCTTTCTTT. Looking up the rest from reference TRBV30 and TRBJ1-1 gives the full variable domain: SQTIHQWPATLVQPVGSPLSLECTVEGTSNPNLYWYRQAAGRGLQLLFYSVGIGQISSEVPQNLSASRPQDRQFILSSKKLLLSDSGFYLCAWMGGRRAFFGQGTRLTVV.

This clone was counted ten times or more. The CDR3: CASSLFGTTVYEQYF. The CDR3 nucleotides read TGTGCCAGCAGTTTATTCGGGACTACGGTCTACGAGCAGTACTTC. The chain joins TRBV12-3 or TRBV12-4 to TRBJ2-7, with 7 bases fitting TRBD2. Trimming at V came to 2 bases and at J to 3 bases, leaving 7 bases not matched to a gene. The CDR3 runs 15 residues.